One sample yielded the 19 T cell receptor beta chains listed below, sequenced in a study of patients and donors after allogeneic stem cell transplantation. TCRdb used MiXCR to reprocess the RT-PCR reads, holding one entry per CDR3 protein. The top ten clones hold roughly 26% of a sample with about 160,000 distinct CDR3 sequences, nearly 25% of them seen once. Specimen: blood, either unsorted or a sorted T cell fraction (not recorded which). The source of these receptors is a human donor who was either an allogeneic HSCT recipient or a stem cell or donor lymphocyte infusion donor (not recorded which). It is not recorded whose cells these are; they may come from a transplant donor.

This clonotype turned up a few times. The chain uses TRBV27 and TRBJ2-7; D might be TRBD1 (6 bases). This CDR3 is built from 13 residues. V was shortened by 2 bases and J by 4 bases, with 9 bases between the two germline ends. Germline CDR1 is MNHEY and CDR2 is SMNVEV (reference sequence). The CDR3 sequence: CASSLRDTYEQYF. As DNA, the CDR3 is TGTGCCAGCAGTTTAAGGGACACTTACGAGCAGTACTTC.

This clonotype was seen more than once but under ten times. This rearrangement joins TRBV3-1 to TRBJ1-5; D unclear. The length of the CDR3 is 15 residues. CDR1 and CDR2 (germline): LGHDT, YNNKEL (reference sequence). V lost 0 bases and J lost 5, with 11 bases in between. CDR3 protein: CASSQDLNQYQPQHF. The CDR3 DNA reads TGTGCCAGCAGCCAAGATCTAAACCAATATCAGCCCCAGCATTTT.

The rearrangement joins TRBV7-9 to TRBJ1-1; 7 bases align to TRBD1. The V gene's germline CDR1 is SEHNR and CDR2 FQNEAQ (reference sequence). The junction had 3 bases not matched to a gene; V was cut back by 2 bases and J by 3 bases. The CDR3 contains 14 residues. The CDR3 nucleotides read TGTGCCAGCAGCTTACCGGGACAGTACACTGAAGCTTTCTTT. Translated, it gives CASSLPGQYTEAFF.

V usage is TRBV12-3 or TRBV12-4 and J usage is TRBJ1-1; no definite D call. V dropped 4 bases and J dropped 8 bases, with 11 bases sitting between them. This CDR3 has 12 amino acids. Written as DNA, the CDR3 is TGTGCCAGCAGTTGGGTGGGATTAGAAGCTTTCTTT. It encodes CASSWVGLEAFF.

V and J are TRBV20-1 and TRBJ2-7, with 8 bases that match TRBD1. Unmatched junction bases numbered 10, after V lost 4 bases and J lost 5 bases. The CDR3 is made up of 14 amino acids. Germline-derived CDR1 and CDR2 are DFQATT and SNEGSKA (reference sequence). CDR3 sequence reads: CSANPDRGSHEQYF. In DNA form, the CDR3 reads TGCAGTGCTAACCCCGACAGGGGATCCCACGAGCAGTACTTC.

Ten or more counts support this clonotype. CDR3 residues: CASSLGGTAGNTIYF. CDR3 bases: TGCGCCAGCAGCTTGGGCGGGACAGCTGGAAACACCATATATTTT. The chain uses TRBV5-1 and TRBJ1-3; 7 bases are a match to TRBD1. Germline trimming cut 0 bases from V and 2 bases from J; bases unmatched to any gene: 2. The CDR3 extends over 15 amino acids. Looked up from germline, CDR1 is SGHRS and CDR2 is YFSETQ.

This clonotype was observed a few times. The CDR3 here is CASSFLVGDTQYF. As DNA, the CDR3 is TGCGCCAGCAGCTTCCTTGTGGGGGATACGCAGTATTTT. This rearrangement joins TRBV5-1 to TRBJ2-3; D is uncertain. Germline V lookup: CDR1 SGHRS, CDR2 YFSETQ. This CDR3 contains 13 residues. V was clipped by 2 bases and J by 6 bases, with 10 bases between them.

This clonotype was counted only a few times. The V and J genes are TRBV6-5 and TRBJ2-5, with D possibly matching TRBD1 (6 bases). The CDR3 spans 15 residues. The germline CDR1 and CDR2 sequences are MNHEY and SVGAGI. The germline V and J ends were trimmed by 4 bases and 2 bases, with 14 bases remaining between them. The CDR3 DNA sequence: TGTGCCAGCAGTTCCGGCAAAAGGGGGCAAGAGACCCAGTACTTC. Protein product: CASSSGKRGQETQYF.

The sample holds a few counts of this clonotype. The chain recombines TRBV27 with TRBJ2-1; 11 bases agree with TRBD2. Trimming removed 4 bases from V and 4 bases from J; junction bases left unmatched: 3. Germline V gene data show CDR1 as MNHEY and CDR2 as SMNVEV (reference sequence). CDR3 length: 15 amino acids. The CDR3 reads CASSYGTSGYNEQFF. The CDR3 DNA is TGTGCCAGCAGTTACGGGACTAGCGGATACAATGAGCAGTTCTTC.

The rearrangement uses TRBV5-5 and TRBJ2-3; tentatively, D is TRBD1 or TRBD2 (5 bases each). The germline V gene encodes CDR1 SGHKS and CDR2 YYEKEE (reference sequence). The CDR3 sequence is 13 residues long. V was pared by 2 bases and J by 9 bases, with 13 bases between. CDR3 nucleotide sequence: TGTGCCAGCAGCTTCATCTCCGGGGACACGCAGTATTTT. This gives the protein CASSFISGDTQYF.

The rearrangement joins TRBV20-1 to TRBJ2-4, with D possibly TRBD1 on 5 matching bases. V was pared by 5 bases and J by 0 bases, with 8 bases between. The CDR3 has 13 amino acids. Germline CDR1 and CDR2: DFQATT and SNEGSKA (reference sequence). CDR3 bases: TGCAGTGCTCCCGACAGAGCCAAAAACATTCAGTACTTC. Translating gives CSAPDRAKNIQYF.

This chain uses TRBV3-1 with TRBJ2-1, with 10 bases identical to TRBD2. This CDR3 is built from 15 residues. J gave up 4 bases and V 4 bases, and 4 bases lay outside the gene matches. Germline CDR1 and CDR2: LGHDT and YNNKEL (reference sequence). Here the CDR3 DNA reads TGTGCCAGCAGCCCGGGACTAGCGAGTTACAATGAGCAGTTCTTC. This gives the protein CASSPGLASYNEQFF.

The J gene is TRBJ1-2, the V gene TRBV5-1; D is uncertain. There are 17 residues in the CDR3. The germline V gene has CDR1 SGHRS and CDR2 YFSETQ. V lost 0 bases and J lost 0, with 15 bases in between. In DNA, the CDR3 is TGCGCCAGCAGCTTGGGGCAGGCGCCATGGGCTAACTATGGCTACACCTTC. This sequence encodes CASSLGQAPWANYGYTF.

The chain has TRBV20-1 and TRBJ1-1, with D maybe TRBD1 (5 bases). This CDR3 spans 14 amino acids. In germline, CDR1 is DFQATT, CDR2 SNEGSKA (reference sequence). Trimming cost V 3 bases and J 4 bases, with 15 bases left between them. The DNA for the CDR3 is TGCAGTGCTAGTTCTCGAGGGGCAGTCACTGAAGCTTTCTTT. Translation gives CSASSRGAVTEAFF.

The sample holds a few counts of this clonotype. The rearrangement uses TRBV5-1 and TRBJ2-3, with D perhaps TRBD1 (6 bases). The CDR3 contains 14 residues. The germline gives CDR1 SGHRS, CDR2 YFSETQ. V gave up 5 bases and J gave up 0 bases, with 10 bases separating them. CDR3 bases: TGCGCCAGCAGGACAGGATCTAGCACAGATACGCAGTATTTT. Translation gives CASRTGSSTDTQYF.

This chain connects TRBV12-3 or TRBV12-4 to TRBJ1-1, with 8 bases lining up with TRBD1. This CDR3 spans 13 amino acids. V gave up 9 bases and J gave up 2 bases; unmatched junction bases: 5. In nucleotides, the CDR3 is TGTGCCAGAACTGACAGGGGAAACACTGAAGCTTTCTTT. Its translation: CARTDRGNTEAFF.

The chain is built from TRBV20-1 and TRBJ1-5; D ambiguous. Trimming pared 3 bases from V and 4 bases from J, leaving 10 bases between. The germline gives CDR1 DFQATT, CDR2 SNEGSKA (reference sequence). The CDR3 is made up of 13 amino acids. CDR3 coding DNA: TGCAGTGCTAGGGTCCAGGAGAATCAGCCCCAGCATTTT. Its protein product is CSARVQENQPQHF.

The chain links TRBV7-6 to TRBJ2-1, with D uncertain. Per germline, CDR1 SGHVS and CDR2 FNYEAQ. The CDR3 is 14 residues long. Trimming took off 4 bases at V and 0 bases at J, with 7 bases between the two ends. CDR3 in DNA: TGTGCCAGCAGCTCGCGAGCCTCCTACAATGAGCAGTTCTTC. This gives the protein CASSSRASYNEQFF.

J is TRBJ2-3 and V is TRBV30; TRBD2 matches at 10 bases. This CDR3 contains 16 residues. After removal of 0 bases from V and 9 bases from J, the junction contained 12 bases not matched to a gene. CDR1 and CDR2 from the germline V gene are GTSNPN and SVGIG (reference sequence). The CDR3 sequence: CAWSVLVAGGGGTQYF. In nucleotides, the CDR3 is TGTGCCTGGAGTGTACTGGTAGCGGGGGGAGGAGGCACGCAGTATTTT.